This T cell receptor (beta chain) stems from a study of blood T cell repertoires in COVID-19. Original processing methods: How many nucleated cells were present was estimated from reference gene primer amplification. Using immunoSEQ multiplex PCR, the repertoire was profiled, and TCRdb retains in-frame clones only, with some absent. V, J and clone size derive from that table, while D and trimming were established from the DNA sequence. The table records over 250,000 clones, 88% of them present only once. CDR3 length equals 15 residues. Germline V gives CDR1 SGHTA, CDR2 FQGNSA. The V gene lost 1 base and the J gene lost 1 base, with 10 bases spanning the gap. Enrollees, about 18 to 89 years old, lived in 24 US areas.

The chain is built from TRBV7-2 and TRBJ1-1; D is ambiguous. Sequencing was performed on PBMCs or T cells enriched from blood (not recorded which). This receptor was identified in a woman aged 50 to 60 who had recovered from COVID-19. This CDR3 reads CASSLDAGGNTEAFF. CDR3 in DNA: TGTGCCAGCAGCTTAGACGCCGGTGGGAACACTGAAGCTTTCTTT.